Listed below are T cell receptor beta chains from one sample, sequenced in a study of OX40 agonist ivuxolimab in advanced cancers. Using immunoSEQ multiplex PCR, the repertoire was profiled, and TCRdb retains in-frame clones only, with some absent. Found here are some 17,000 clones, roughly 77% of them singletons; the top ten hold roughly 25%. The specimen comprised CD4+ or CD8+ T cells sorted from blood, sampled in a trial of the OX40 agonist ivuxolimab. These receptors all come from an adult with an advanced solid tumor such as melanoma, head and neck, liver or kidney cancer. CDR3s include the opening cysteine and the closing phenylalanine or tryptophan. A D gene is named only where the DNA matches it firmly. Expanded clones get a size class; other rows say once, few or many, or leave the size out.

V gene,D gene,clone size,J gene,CDR3 protein,CDR3 DNA
TRBV9,TRBD2,.,TRBJ2-3,CASSFSGGSTDTQYF,TGTGCCAGCAGCTTTAGCGGGGGGAGCACAGATACGCAGTATTTT
TRBV27,.,.,TRBJ2-7,CASSLGGSSYEQYF,TGTGCCAGCAGTTTAGGAGGGAGCTCCTACGAGCAGTACTTC
TRBV4-1,.,few,TRBJ1-4,CASSQDSVLQTNEKLFF,TGCGCCAGCAGCCAAGATAGTGTGCTACAAACTAATGAAAAACTGTTTTTT
TRBV7-9,TRBD2,.,TRBJ2-1,CASTLLAGGYEQFF,TGTGCCAGCACCCTACTAGCGGGGGGGTATGAGCAGTTCTTC
TRBV25-1,.,.,TRBJ2-3,CASILDTQYF,TGTGCCAGCATCCTGGATACGCAGTATTTT
TRBV2,TRBD1,.,TRBJ2-3,CASSERDRPTDTQYF,TGTGCCAGCAGTGAAAGGGACAGGCCCACAGATACGCAGTATTTT
TRBV9,TRBD1,.,TRBJ1-5,CASSASRRDRDSNQPQHF,TGTGCCAGCAGCGCCTCACGACGGGACAGGGATAGCAATCAGCCCCAGCATTTT
TRBV2,.,few,TRBJ1-6,CASKEGGSGNSPLHF,TGTGCCAGCAAGGAGGGGGGATCGGGCAATTCACCCCTCCACTTT
TRBV7-3,TRBD2,few,TRBJ2-1,CASSLSLTSGNEQFF,TGTGCCAGCAGCTTATCCCTGACTAGCGGGAATGAGCAGTTCTTC
TRBV27,.,.,TRBJ2-5,CASSKGETQYF,TGTGCCAGCAGTAAGGGGGAGACCCAGTACTTC
TRBV7-9,.,few,TRBJ1-1,CASSPRGDLGAFF,TGTGCCAGCAGCCCCCGTGGAGACCTGGGAGCTTTCTTT
TRBV4-1,.,.,TRBJ1-4,CASSQVPQDEKLFF,TGCGCCAGCAGCCAAGTCCCGCAGGATGAAAAACTGTTTTTT
TRBV6-6,.,.,TRBJ1-2,CASLLEGNYGYTF,TGTGCCAGCCTTCTTGAGGGAAACTATGGCTACACCTTC
TRBV6-6,.,.,TRBJ2-5,CASSYGGETQYF,TGTGCCAGCAGTTACGGAGGGGAGACCCAGTACTTC
TRBV27,.,.,TRBJ2-1,CASSFRGLLFF,TGTGCCAGCAGTTTTAGGGGACTTTTGTTCTTC
TRBV14,.,once,TRBJ2-6,CASSQGGVVGANVLTF,TGTGCCAGCAGCCAAGGGGGGGTGGTAGGGGCCAACGTCCTGACTTTC
TRBV4-1,.,.,TRBJ2-1,CASSQGLSGYNEQFF,TGCGCCAGCAGCCAAGGTCTGTCTGGCTACAATGAGCAGTTCTTC
TRBV6-5,.,.,TRBJ2-7,CASSDRITYEQYF,TGTGCCAGCAGTGACAGGATAACCTACGAGCAGTACTTC
TRBV4-1,.,.,TRBJ2-7,CASSHSTGYEQYF,TGCGCCAGCAGCCACTCGACAGGATACGAGCAGTACTTC
TRBV2,TRBD1,large,TRBJ2-7,CASRPDRGFSYEQYF,TGTGCCAGCCGACCGGACAGGGGGTTCTCCTACGAGCAGTACTTC
TRBV7-9,.,once,TRBJ1-2,CASSLVGGTSAHYGYTF,TGTGCCAGCAGCTTAGTCGGTGGGACTTCGGCCCACTATGGCTACACCTTC
TRBV27,.,.,TRBJ1-5,CASSFRGSQPQHF,TGTGCCAGCAGTTTTAGGGGGAGTCAGCCCCAGCATTTT
TRBV5-6,.,.,TRBJ1-1,CASSLEQGSTEAFF,TGTGCCAGCAGCTTGGAACAGGGAAGCACTGAAGCTTTCTTT
TRBV6-6,TRBD1,.,TRBJ2-7,CASSLRDRVGYEQYF,TGTGCCAGCAGTCTCCGGGACAGGGTAGGATACGAGCAGTACTTC
TRBV19,TRBD2,.,TRBJ2-7,CASSIRGGAASYEQYF,TGTGCCAGTAGTATAAGGGGAGGGGCAGCCAGCTACGAGCAGTACTTC
TRBV7-4,TRBD1,.,TRBJ1-4,CASSIPRIDRGNEKLFF,TGTGCCAGCAGCATACCCAGGATTGACAGGGGAAATGAAAAACTGTTTTTT
TRBV11-2,TRBD1,.,TRBJ1-1,CASSVTNLRPDRSDTEAFF,TGTGCCAGCAGCGTAACTAATCTAAGACCGGACAGGTCGGACACTGAAGCTTTCTTT
TRBV5-6,.,.,TRBJ2-3,CASSFSVEQYF,TGTGCCAGCAGCTTTTCTGTTGAGCAGTATTTT
TRBV6-5,.,few,TRBJ1-5,CASSYGLTSNQPQHF,TGTGCCAGCAGTTACGGCCTTACCTCCAATCAGCCCCAGCATTTT
TRBV4-1,TRBD1,.,TRBJ2-5,CASSQDPDRGRGETQYF,TGCGCCAGCAGCCAAGACCCGGACAGGGGGCGGGGGGAGACCCAGTACTTC
TRBV29-1,.,many,TRBJ1-1,CSVSENGNTEAFF,TGCAGCGTTTCCGAGAATGGAAACACTGAAGCTTTCTTT
TRBV5-1,.,.,TRBJ2-7,CASSLDAGAGEQYF,TGCGCCAGCAGCTTGGATGCGGGGGCGGGGGAGCAGTACTTC
TRBV29-1,.,.,TRBJ2-5,CSVEVGGFQETQYF,TGCAGCGTTGAAGTCGGGGGATTCCAAGAGACCCAGTACTTC
TRBV10-3,TRBD1,.,TRBJ2-3,CAISWGQGTDTQYF,TGTGCCATCAGTTGGGGACAGGGGACAGATACGCAGTATTTT
TRBV11-2,TRBD2,.,TRBJ2-7,CASSALAGVVFEQYF,TGTGCCAGCAGCGCCTTAGCGGGAGTGGTTTTCGAGCAGTACTTC
TRBV27,TRBD1,.,TRBJ2-7,CASSPGQGGFEQYF,TGTGCCAGCAGCCCGGGACAGGGCGGGTTCGAGCAGTACTTC
TRBV7-8,TRBD1,.,TRBJ1-2,CASSLDPRGLKYGYTF,TGTGCCAGCAGCTTAGATCCCAGGGGGCTGAAGTATGGCTACACCTTC
TRBV7-8,TRBD2,.,TRBJ2-7,CASSFASGRTTYEQYF,TGTGCCAGCAGCTTTGCTAGCGGGAGGACAACCTACGAGCAGTACTTC